These 25 T cell receptor beta chains share one sample of origin, sequenced in a study of blood T cell repertoires in COVID-19. Assay: immunoSEQ multiplex PCR; the TCRdb copy retains only in-frame clones and omits some. Of approximately 320,000 clones in the sample, roughly 86% were seen once. The sequencing sample was made of peripheral blood. Every receptor here comes from a woman younger than 45 with COVID-19, enrolled during active disease.

The genes are TRBV20-1 and TRBJ1-5, with a weak D call TRBD1 (6 bases). The CDR3 extends over 13 amino acids. With 3 bases removed from V and 7 bases from J, the gap between germline ends came to 13 bases. Germline CDR1 DFQATT, CDR2 SNEGSKA (reference sequence). The CDR3 sequence is CSASKGVRQPQHF. Written as DNA, the CDR3 is TGCAGTGCTAGTAAGGGGGTCAGGCAGCCCCAGCATTTT.

The sample holds many counts of this clone. The chain combines TRBV20-1 with TRBJ1-2, with a tentative D call TRBD1 (6 bases). Germline lookup yields CDR1 DFQATT and CDR2 SNEGSKA (reference sequence). The CDR3 spans 11 residues. CDR3 residues: CGGGRDYGYTF. Here the CDR3 DNA reads TGCGGTGGGGGGCGCGACTATGGCTACACCTTC.

This chain joins TRBV7-9 and TRBJ2-7, with TRBD1 as a possible D gene (6 bases). Germline loops: CDR1 SEHNR, CDR2 FQNEAQ (reference sequence). V lost 11 bases to trimming and J lost 3 bases, with 20 bases between them. The CDR3 contains 14 residues. The CDR3 region is CAGVLQGWDYEQYF. The CDR3 DNA reads TGTGCCGGCGTTTTACAGGGATGGGACTACGAGCAGTACTTC.

This clone was picked up one time. As DNA, the CDR3 is TGTGCCAGCAGCCCTTGGTCCAGTTCCCACGAGCAGTACTTC. Protein product: CASSPWSSSHEQYF. The V and J genes are TRBV9 and TRBJ2-7; unclear D gene. The germline V gene encodes CDR1 SGDLS and CDR2 YYNGEE. V lost 4 bases, J lost 5 bases, and 16 bases lay in between. The CDR3 loop spans 14 amino acids.

This rearrangement joins TRBV2 to TRBJ1-5, with 9 bases aligning to TRBD1. Germline CDR1 and CDR2: SNHLY and FYNNEI. The CDR3 is 13 amino acids. Losses at the gene ends were 5 bases for V and 5 bases for J; bases not matched to a gene: 1. The CDR3 loop is CASSRDRDQPQHF. Written as DNA, the CDR3 is TGTGCCAGCAGTCGGGACAGGGATCAGCCCCAGCATTTT.

The sample holds one count of this clone. The rearrangement joins TRBV19 to TRBJ2-2, with 9 bases aligning to TRBD1. With 6 bases clipped from V and 5 bases from J, the junction kept 7 bases outside the gene matches. Germline CDR1 is LNHDA and CDR2 is SQIVND (reference sequence). The length of the CDR3 is 15 residues. The CDR3 protein is CASRKGQGRTGELFF. The CDR3 DNA reads as TGTGCCAGTAGGAAAGGACAGGGGAGGACCGGGGAGCTGTTTTTT.

This clone was recorded only once. The rearrangement joins TRBV24-1 to TRBJ1-5; weak D call: TRBD1 (6 bases). V was shortened by 6 bases and J by 15 bases, with 20 bases between the two germline ends. CDR3 size: 13 residues. CDR1 KGHDR and CDR2 SFDVKD come from the germline V gene. The CDR3 bases are TGTGCCACCAGTAGGGGGGGTAGGGCTTTGAGGCATTTT. It translates to CATSRGGRALRHF.

The chain links TRBV19 to TRBJ1-3; D unclear. V gave up 3 bases and J gave up 3 bases, with 9 bases separating them. From germline, CDR1 is LNHDA and CDR2 SQIVND (reference sequence). The CDR3 has 14 amino acids. DNA for the CDR3: TGTGCCAGTAGTATTACAAGTCTTGGAAACACCATATATTTT. Its protein is CASSITSLGNTIYF.

In the case of this clone: The junction does not match germline at one end; this may be a read error. The CDR3 region has the DNA TGTGCCAGCGGGACAGGGAATGATCTCTTT. Residues: CASGTGNDLF. The chain couples TRBV19 to TRBJ1-1; 9 bases are shared with TRBD1. The CDR3 runs 10 residues. Germline V CDR1 and CDR2: LNHDA, SQIVND (reference sequence).

The chain uses TRBV6-1 and TRBJ1-3; D gene ambiguous. CDR3 length equals 17 residues. Trimming took off 0 bases at V and 0 bases at J, with 12 bases between the two ends. The V gene's germline CDR1 is MNHNS and CDR2 SASEGT. Here the CDR3 reads CASSEAKTTLSGNTIYF. The CDR3 DNA reads TGTGCCAGCAGTGAAGCCAAAACCACTCTCTCTGGAAACACCATATATTTT.

The gene calls are TRBV27 and TRBJ1-2; a possible D gene is TRBD1 (6 bases). V was clipped by 4 bases and J by 8 bases, with 11 bases between them. The CDR3 is 12 amino acids. The germline V gene has CDR1 MNHEY and CDR2 SMNVEV (reference sequence). The CDR3 DNA reads TGTGCCAGCAGTTCTACAGGGCGAGGCTACACCTTC. Amino acid sequence: CASSSTGRGYTF.

The V call is TRBV5-1, the J call TRBJ1-4, with no clear D. The V end was cut by 2 bases, the J end by 0 bases, with 11 bases between. The CDR3 is 16 amino acids. Germline loops: CDR1 SGHRS, CDR2 YFSETQ. The CDR3: CASSFRAQTTNEKLFF. CDR3 bases: TGCGCCAGCAGCTTCCGCGCTCAAACAACTAATGAAAAACTGTTTTTT.

J is TRBJ1-5 and V is TRBV18, with D uncertain. The CDR3 extends over 15 amino acids. From germline, CDR1 is KGHSH and CDR2 LQKENI. V gave up 2 bases and J gave up 2 bases, with 10 bases separating them. The CDR3 region is CASSPRAAGNQPQHF. CDR3 bases: TGTGCCAGCTCACCAAGGGCAGCGGGCAATCAGCCCCAGCATTTT.

The rearrangement uses TRBV19 and TRBJ2-1, with no clear D. The germline V and J ends were trimmed by 7 bases and 9 bases, with 13 bases remaining between them. This CDR3 has 12 amino acids. Germline V gene sequence: CDR1 LNHDA, CDR2 SQIVND (reference sequence). CDR3 DNA sequence: TGTGCCAGTAAATTCCCCCCCCTTGAGCAGTTCTTC. Protein: CASKFPPLEQFF.

The rearrangement uses TRBV3-1 (or the pseudogene TRBV3-2) and TRBJ2-3; the D gene is possibly TRBD1 (6 bases). Trimming shortened V by 0 bases and J by 3 bases, and 16 bases separated the two germline ends. CDR3 size: 17 residues. The germline gives CDR1 LGHDT, CDR2 YNNKEL (reference sequence). The CDR3 bases are TGTGCCAGCAGCCAAGATCACACAGGGTGGGGGACAGATACGCAGTATTTT. Its translation is CASSQDHTGWGTDTQYF.

This clone was counted a single time. The V gene is TRBV12-5, the J gene TRBJ1-1; D gene unclear. The CDR3 has 14 amino acids. The V gene's germline CDR1 is LGHNT and CDR2 FRNRAP. V gave up 4 bases and J gave up 4 bases, with 13 bases separating them. The CDR3 spells CASGWGEPFTEAFF. CDR3 DNA: TGTGCTAGTGGTTGGGGAGAACCGTTCACTGAAGCTTTCTTT. Combining the CDR3 with reference TRBV12-5 and TRBJ1-1 gives the whole variable domain DARVTQTPRHKVTEMGQEVTMRCQPILGHNTVFWYRQTMMQGLELLAYFRNRAPLDDSGMPKDRFSAEMPDATLATLKIQPSEPRDSAVYFCASGWGEPFTEAFFGQGTRLTVV.

The chain couples TRBV6-6 to TRBJ1-4; no clear D. Looked up from germline, CDR1 is MNHNY and CDR2 is SVGAGI (reference sequence). The CDR3 covers 14 residues. V was shortened by 6 bases and J by 5 bases, with 13 bases between the two germline ends. The CDR3 loop is CASRERTKNEKLFF. CDR3 in DNA: TGTGCCAGCAGGGAGCGGACTAAAAATGAAAAACTGTTTTTT.

The V gene is TRBV20-1, the J gene TRBJ1-1; D perhaps matches TRBD1 (6 bases). Germline CDR1 and CDR2: DFQATT and SNEGSKA (reference sequence). V lost 3 bases to trimming and J lost 2 bases, with 16 bases between them. This CDR3 region has 15 residues. CDR3 region: CSASLGGADNTEAFF. The CDR3 DNA is TGCAGTGCTAGTCTGGGGGGGGCAGATAACACTGAAGCTTTCTTT.

The V call is TRBV5-5, the J call TRBJ1-4; D unresolved. Germline loops: CDR1 SGHKS, CDR2 YYEKEE (reference sequence). This CDR3 has 15 residues. Trimming took 4 bases from V and 0 from J, leaving 10 bases between them. In nucleotides, the CDR3 is TGTGCCAGCAGCCTAGTCTTTGCAACTAATGAAAAACTGTTTTTT. The encoded protein is CASSLVFATNEKLFF.

Written as DNA, the CDR3 is TGTGCCAGCAAGGACAGGGGCCCCGAGCAGTACTTC. The encoded protein is CASKDRGPEQYF. This sequence joins TRBV2 and TRBJ2-7; 9 positions match TRBD1. The CDR3 totals 12 residues. Per germline, CDR1 SNHLY and CDR2 FYNNEI. V lost 7 bases to trimming and J lost 6 bases; unmatched junction nucleotides: 4.

The V call is TRBV7-9, the J call TRBJ1-6; 9 bases fit TRBD1. CDR1 is SEHNR and CDR2 is FQNEAQ in the germline V gene (reference sequence). CDR3 size: 16 residues. Trimming at V came to 4 bases and at J to 10 bases, leaving 11 bases not matched to a gene. CDR3 coding DNA: TGTGCCAGCAGCTACCAGGGACAGGGAGTGGCCTCACCCCTCCACTTT. It codes for CASSYQGQGVASPLHF.

The chain couples TRBV18 to TRBJ1-2, with 7 nucleotides matching TRBD1. CDR3 length: 13 residues. Germline CDR1 is KGHSH and CDR2 is LQKENI. Unmatched junction bases numbered 6, after V lost 5 bases and J lost 6 bases. CDR3: CASSIDRANGYTF. The DNA for the CDR3 is TGTGCCAGCTCAATAGACAGGGCAAATGGCTACACCTTC.

The V and J genes are TRBV30 and TRBJ2-2; tentatively, D is TRBD2 (6 bases). Per germline, CDR1 GTSNPN and CDR2 SVGIG (reference sequence). Trimming left V 4 bases short and J 4 bases short, with 13 bases between. The CDR3 is 14 amino acids. The chain's CDR3 is CAWNGGISTGELFF. As DNA, the CDR3 is TGTGCCTGGAATGGGGGGATAAGCACCGGGGAGCTGTTTTTT.

The rearrangement joins TRBV5-1 to TRBJ2-7; 8 nucleotides line up with TRBD1. The CDR3 is 13 residues long. CDR1 SGHRS and CDR2 YFSETQ come from the germline V gene. The V and J ends lost 6 bases and 5 bases, in that order; junction bases with no gene match: 7. In nucleotides, the CDR3 is TGCGCCAGCACCGAATGGACAGGGAACGAGCAGTACTTC. Protein: CASTEWTGNEQYF.

This sequence joins TRBV2 and TRBJ2-5, with TRBD2 identical over 12 bases. The CDR3 consists of 14 residues. The ends lost 8 bases at V and 5 bases at J; junction bases unmatched: 6. The V gene's germline CDR1 is SNHLY and CDR2 FYNNEI. The CDR3 sequence is CASGGLAGGETQYF. As DNA, the CDR3 is TGTGCCAGCGGGGGACTAGCGGGCGGGGAGACCCAGTACTTC. Full variable domain (rest looked up from reference TRBV2 and TRBJ2-5): EPEVTQTPSHQVTQMGQEVILRCVPISNHLYFYWYRQILGQKVEFLVSFYNNEISEKSEIFDDQFSVERPDGSNFTLKIRSTKLEDSAMYFCASGGLAGGETQYFGPGTRLLVL.